This T cell receptor beta chain is from a study of blood T cell repertoires in COVID-19. Produced via immunoSEQ multiplex PCR; TCRdb's table is partial and in-frame only. Of tens of thousands of clones in the sample, 75% to 95% were seen once. The length of the CDR3 is 13 residues. Germline CDR1 reads MNHEY; CDR2 reads SVGAGI. V shed 2 bases and J shed 3 bases, with 8 bases lying between them. The receptor was derived from a man older than 75 with acute or convalescent COVID-19. The chain uses TRBV6-5 and TRBJ2-7, with D perhaps TRBD1 (6 bases). The sequencing sample was made of peripheral blood. CDR3 coding DNA: TGTGCCAGCAGTTACGGGGACAACTACGAGCAGTACTTC. Amino acid sequence: CASSYGDNYEQYF.